The present entry profiles one T cell receptor beta chain with its context. This entry is derived from a study of cytomegalovirus exposure and HLA in healthy donors. Use of 60 Vbeta and 13 Jbeta primers characterized the PCR. The data were produced by immunoSEQ multiplex PCR, yet TCRdb's version contains in-frame clones alone and is incomplete. Altogether about 110,000 clones are present, 60% to 80% being singletons, with the ten largest covering over 2.5%. The source material was PBMCs. The receptor was derived from a female donor in good health and CMV-seronegative.

CDR3 sequence: CASSVPGYSYEQYF. The CDR3 DNA sequence: TGTGCCAGCAGTGTTCCGGGGTATTCCTACGAGCAGTACTTC. The chain recombines TRBV25-1 with TRBJ2-5; weak D call: TRBD2 (5 bases). With the DNA end fitting TRBJ2-7 better, the J assignment may be wrong. Per the germline V gene, CDR1 is MGHDK and CDR2 is SYGVNS. The CDR3 contains 14 residues.